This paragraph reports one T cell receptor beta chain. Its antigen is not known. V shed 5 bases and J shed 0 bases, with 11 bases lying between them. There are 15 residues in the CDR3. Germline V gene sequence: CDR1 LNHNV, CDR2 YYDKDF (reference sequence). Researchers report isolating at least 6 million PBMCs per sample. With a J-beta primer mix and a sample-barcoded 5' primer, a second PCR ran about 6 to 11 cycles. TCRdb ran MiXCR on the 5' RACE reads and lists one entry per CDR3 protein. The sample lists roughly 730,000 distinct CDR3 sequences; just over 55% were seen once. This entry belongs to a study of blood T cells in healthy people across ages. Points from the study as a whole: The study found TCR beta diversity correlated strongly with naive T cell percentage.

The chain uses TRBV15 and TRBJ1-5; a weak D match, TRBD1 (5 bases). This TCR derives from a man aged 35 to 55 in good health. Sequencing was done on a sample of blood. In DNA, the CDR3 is TGTGCCACCAGCTCCCGCGGGGGTAGCAATCAGCCCCAGCATTTT. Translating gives CATSSRGGSNQPQHF. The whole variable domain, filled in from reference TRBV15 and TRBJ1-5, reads DAMVIQNPRYQVTQFGKPVTLSCSQTLNHNVMYWYQQKSSQAPKLLFHYYDKDFNNEADTPDNFQSRRPNTSFCFLDIRSPGLGDTAMYLCATSSRGGSNQPQHFGDGTRLSIL.